The 30 T cell receptor beta chains presented below share a single source sample, sequenced in a study of technical replicates of blood from a few donors. The method was immunoSEQ multiplex PCR; TCRdb's version includes in-frame clones alone and lacks a portion of them. The data contain approximately 76,000 clones, about 91% of them singletons. The sample was T cells isolated from PBMCs. Receptors were obtained from a human donor in good health.

CDR3 nucleotides: TGTGCCAGCAGTTCCGGAGGGGATTTGAACACTGAAGCTTTCTTT. This gives the protein CASSSGGDLNTEAFF. The rearrangement uses TRBV9 and TRBJ1-1, with D tentatively TRBD1 (5 bases). Trimming pared 5 bases from V and 0 bases from J, leaving 14 bases between. CDR1 and CDR2 from the germline V gene are SGDLS and YYNGEE. The CDR3 loop spans 15 amino acids.

V usage is TRBV19 and J usage is TRBJ1-1; 7 bases fit TRBD1. J was trimmed by 4 bases and V by 3 bases; bases with no gene match: 8. This CDR3 region has 15 residues. Germline CDR1 LNHDA, CDR2 SQIVND (reference sequence). DNA of the CDR3: TGTGCCAGTAGTATCGCACAGGGGAGAGCCACTGAAGCTTTCTTT. Amino acid sequence: CASSIAQGRATEAFF.

This chain joins TRBV7-9 and TRBJ2-1, with D possibly matching TRBD1 (5 bases). Trimming stripped 7 bases from V and 10 bases from J, with 11 bases between. In germline, CDR1 is SEHNR, CDR2 FQNEAQ (reference sequence). The CDR3 covers 11 residues. The CDR3 loop is CASTRSGEQFF. The CDR3 coding sequence is TGTGCCAGCACCCGTTCAGGGGAGCAGTTCTTC.

The chain links TRBV12-5 to TRBJ1-2; 8 nucleotides align to TRBD1. Germline CDR1 is LGHNT and CDR2 is FRNRAP. With 4 bases clipped from V and 4 bases from J, the junction kept 5 bases outside the gene matches. The CDR3 length is 14 residues. DNA of the CDR3: TGTGCTAGTGGTTCCCCGGGACAGGTCTATGGCTACACCTTC. This translates into CASGSPGQVYGYTF.

The rearrangement joins TRBV28 to TRBJ1-1; 9 nucleotides match TRBD1. The V segment lost 6 bases and the J segment 0 bases; nucleotides outside the gene matches: 11. CDR1 is MDHEN, CDR2 SYDVKM, per germline. The CDR3 sequence is 17 residues long. The CDR3 protein is CASSSYGQGTMNTEAFF. CDR3 DNA sequence: TGTGCCAGCAGCTCATACGGACAGGGGACAATGAACACTGAAGCTTTCTTT.

The chain employs TRBV7-9 and TRBJ2-1; 10 nucleotides align to TRBD1. This CDR3 comprises 15 residues. Germline loops: CDR1 SEHNR, CDR2 FQNEAQ (reference sequence). V shed 5 bases and J 1 base; nucleotides not matched to a gene: 2. As DNA, the CDR3 is TGTGCCAGCAGCGAGGGACAGGGGTCCTACAATGAGCAGTTCTTC. This gives the protein CASSEGQGSYNEQFF.

The chain carries TRBV18 and TRBJ2-5; possibly TRBD1 for D (5 bases). Germline V gene data show CDR1 as KGHSH and CDR2 as LQKENI. V lost 3 bases and J 2 bases, leaving 10 bases between the germline ends. The CDR3 has 14 residues. In DNA, the CDR3 is TGTGCCAGCTCACCGACAGACGGGCAAGAGACCCAGTACTTC. Amino acids: CASSPTDGQETQYF.

V is TRBV30 and J is TRBJ1-4; TRBD1 is a possible D gene (5 bases). The CDR3 consists of 13 residues. Between the trimmed V and J ends, which lost 5 bases and 7 bases, there was a span of 14 bases. CDR1 GTSNPN and CDR2 SVGIG come from the germline V gene (reference sequence). The CDR3: CAWDRGTAEKLFF. CDR3 nucleotide sequence: TGTGCCTGGGACCGCGGGACCGCTGAAAAACTGTTTTTT.

The V gene is TRBV4-1, the J gene TRBJ2-5; 11 bases are a match to TRBD1. The ends lost 4 bases at V and 4 bases at J; junction bases unmatched: 14. The CDR3 loop spans 18 amino acids. Germline loops: CDR1 MGHRA, CDR2 YSYEKL. The CDR3 is CASSPGTGGAPEGETQYF. DNA for the CDR3: TGCGCCAGCAGCCCTGGGACAGGGGGGGCCCCGGAGGGAGAGACCCAGTACTTC.

The rearrangement uses TRBV7-9 and TRBJ2-7; TRBD1 agrees at 8 bases. This CDR3 has 14 residues. CDR1 SEHNR and CDR2 FQNEAQ come from the germline V gene (reference sequence). V shed 2 bases and J 5 bases; nucleotides not matched to a gene: 5. The CDR3 here is CASSLPRTGNEQYF. In DNA form, the CDR3 reads TGTGCCAGCAGCTTACCACGGACAGGGAACGAGCAGTACTTC.

The chain recombines TRBV6-5 with TRBJ1-5; D not certain. Trimming left V 2 bases short and J 1 base short, with 9 bases between. In germline, CDR1 is MNHEY, CDR2 SVGAGI. This CDR3 contains 15 residues. CDR3 DNA: TGTGCCAGCAGTTACGCGGGGAAAAGCAATCAGCCCCAGCATTTT. Its translation: CASSYAGKSNQPQHF.

Written as DNA, the CDR3 is TGTGCCAGTAGTCTTGACAGGGGTGTCAATCAGCCCCAGCATTTT. Its protein product is CASSLDRGVNQPQHF. V gene TRBV19 combines with J gene TRBJ1-5; 8 nucleotides line up with TRBD1. The CDR3 length is 15 residues. CDR1 LNHDA and CDR2 SQIVND come from the germline V gene (reference sequence). After removal of 5 bases from V and 3 bases from J, the junction contained 6 bases not matched to a gene.

This chain links TRBV27 with TRBJ2-3, with a possible D match to TRBD1 (6 bases). Trimming cost V 2 bases and J 6 bases, with 15 bases left between them. Germline V gives CDR1 MNHEY, CDR2 SMNVEV (reference sequence). There are 15 residues in the CDR3. CDR3 sequence (DNA): TGTGCCAGCAGTTTAACCCCGGGACAATCCGATACGCAGTATTTT. It encodes CASSLTPGQSDTQYF.

V usage is TRBV7-9 and J usage is TRBJ1-6, with a tentative D call TRBD1 (5 bases). The ends were cut back, 2 bases at V and 10 bases at J, with 18 bases in the middle. The CDR3 has 16 amino acids. Germline V gene sequence: CDR1 SEHNR, CDR2 FQNEAQ (reference sequence). DNA for the CDR3: TGTGCCAGCAGCTTAAATCCTGGCAGGGCCAACTCACCCCTCCACTTT. Translated: CASSLNPGRANSPLHF.

The rearrangement joins TRBV2 to TRBJ2-6; TRBD1 matches 9 bases. Germline loops: CDR1 SNHLY, CDR2 FYNNEI. The CDR3 extends over 17 amino acids. V was clipped by 5 bases and J by 0 bases; unmatched bases: 5. DNA for the CDR3: TGTGCCAGCAGTCCCGGGACAGGGAGCTCTGGGGCCAACGTCCTGACTTTC. Amino acid sequence: CASSPGTGSSGANVLTF.

The J gene is TRBJ2-7, the V gene TRBV15; tentatively, D is TRBD1 (6 bases). Germline V CDR1 and CDR2: LNHNV, YYDKDF (reference sequence). The CDR3 loop spans 17 amino acids. V was cut by 2 bases and J by 1 base, with 18 bases left in between. The CDR3 sequence is CATSRRPRQEPSYEQYF. CDR3 in DNA: TGTGCCACCAGCAGACGACCCCGACAGGAGCCTTCCTACGAGCAGTACTTC.

The chain is built from TRBV5-4 and TRBJ1-4, with D possibly matching TRBD1 (6 bases). The germline V gene has CDR1 SGHNT and CDR2 YYREEE (reference sequence). Trimming shortened V by 3 bases and J by 2 bases, and 11 bases separated the two germline ends. The CDR3 covers 15 residues. The CDR3 sequence: CASSYQGRTNEKLFF. CDR3 nucleotides: TGTGCCAGCAGCTATCAGGGGCGGACTAATGAAAAACTGTTTTTT. The full variable domain, in which reference TRBV5-4 and TRBJ1-4 provide the parts outside the CDR3, is ETGVTQSPTHLIKTRGQQVTLRCSSQSGHNTVSWYQQALGQGPQFIFQYYREEENGRGNFPPRFSGLQFPNYSSELNVNALELDDSALYLCASSYQGRTNEKLFFGSGTQLSVL.

CDR3 loop: CATSRDEGQQETQYF. CDR3 DNA sequence: TGTGCCACCAGCAGAGATGAGGGACAGCAAGAGACCCAGTACTTC. The chain uses TRBV15 and TRBJ2-5; 7 positions agree with TRBD1. Germline lookup yields CDR1 LNHNV and CDR2 YYDKDF (reference sequence). The CDR3 totals 15 residues. V lost 0 bases to trimming and J lost 2 bases; unmatched junction nucleotides: 3. Drawing the rest from reference TRBV15 and TRBJ2-5, the complete variable domain is DAMVIQNPRYQVTQFGKPVTLSCSQTLNHNVMYWYQQKSSQAPKLLFHYYDKDFNNEADTPDNFQSRRPNTSFCFLDIRSPGLGDTAMYLCATSRDEGQQETQYFGPGTRLLVL.

The V and J genes are TRBV12-5 and TRBJ2-1; 7 bases align to TRBD2. V lost 2 bases to trimming and J lost 11 bases; unmatched junction nucleotides: 9. The CDR3 runs to 14 residues. Germline CDR1 reads LGHNT; CDR2 reads FRNRAP. The CDR3 here is CASGLSVGTTQQFF. The CDR3, as DNA: TGTGCTAGTGGTTTGTCAGTCGGGACTACCCAGCAGTTCTTC.

V usage is TRBV9 and J usage is TRBJ2-7; 8 bases agree with TRBD2. V shed 0 bases and J 2 bases; nucleotides not matched to a gene: 10. Germline V gene lookup returns CDR1 SGDLS and CDR2 YYNGEE. The CDR3 runs to 17 residues. In DNA, the CDR3 is TGTGCCAGCAGCGTAGGATCAGGCGGGGGGTCAACCTACGAGCAGTACTTC. It yields the protein CASSVGSGGGSTYEQYF.

This CDR3 is CASSRDSANQPQHF. The DNA of the CDR3 is TGTGCCAGCTCCCGGGACTCTGCTAATCAGCCCCAGCATTTT. The rearrangement joins TRBV2 to TRBJ1-5; a weak D match, TRBD1 (5 bases). The CDR3 is 14 amino acids. Germline CDR1 reads SNHLY; CDR2 reads FYNNEI. V gave up 8 bases and J gave up 4 bases, with 15 bases separating them.

The chain uses TRBV30 and TRBJ2-3; 8 bases fit TRBD1. CDR1 is GTSNPN, CDR2 SVGIG, per germline (reference sequence). V lost 1 base and J lost 5; bases outside the gene matches: 2. This CDR3 contains 13 residues. CDR3 in amino acids: CAWSATGGDTQYF. CDR3 DNA sequence: TGTGCCTGGAGTGCAACAGGGGGAGATACGCAGTATTTT.

The chain employs TRBV5-1 and TRBJ1-2, with D hard to call. Trimming stripped 0 bases from V and 0 bases from J, with 6 bases between. The CDR3 runs to 14 residues. Germline loops: CDR1 SGHRS, CDR2 YFSETQ. The CDR3 coding sequence is TGCGCCAGCAGCTTGGGACATGCTAACTATGGCTACACCTTC. Translation gives CASSLGHANYGYTF.

The V gene is TRBV15, the J gene TRBJ2-2, with 10 bases fitting TRBD1. The CDR3 totals 16 residues. The V segment lost 6 bases and the J segment 3 bases; nucleotides outside the gene matches: 7. Germline values: CDR1 LNHNV, CDR2 YYDKDF (reference sequence). The CDR3: CATSPTGTGDTGELFF. CDR3 in DNA: TGTGCCACCAGTCCGACCGGGACAGGGGACACCGGGGAGCTGTTTTTT.

This chain connects TRBV2 to TRBJ1-5; tentative D call: TRBD1 (5 bases). Germline values: CDR1 SNHLY, CDR2 FYNNEI. There are 13 residues in the CDR3. The germline V and J ends were trimmed by 7 bases and 6 bases, with 13 bases remaining between them. CDR3 DNA sequence: TGTGCCAGCAAGGTCTTGGGGGGTCAGCCCCAGCATTTT. It yields the protein CASKVLGGQPQHF.

This chain connects TRBV5-4 to TRBJ2-1; 7 nucleotides align to TRBD2. CDR3 length: 15 amino acids. Germline values: CDR1 SGHNT, CDR2 YYREEE (reference sequence). J lost 6 bases, V lost 4 bases, and 10 bases had no gene match. CDR3: CASSPRGERGNEQFF. CDR3 bases: TGTGCCAGCAGCCCGCGGGGAGAGCGGGGCAATGAGCAGTTCTTC.

This clone has just one count. This CDR3 reads CASSHGIAGTSSYEQYF. Here the CDR3 DNA reads TGCGCCAGCAGCCACGGGATCGCGGGGACTAGCTCCTACGAGCAGTACTTC. The V call is TRBV4-1, the J call TRBJ2-7; 8 nucleotides align to TRBD2. Per the germline V gene, CDR1 is MGHRA and CDR2 is YSYEKL. V lost 3 bases to trimming and J lost 0 bases; unmatched junction nucleotides: 10. The CDR3 is 17 residues long.

The chain uses TRBV2 and TRBJ1-2; TRBD1 matches 8 bases. CDR3 length equals 16 residues. J lost 8 bases, V lost 3 bases, and 14 bases had no gene match. Germline V gives CDR1 SNHLY, CDR2 FYNNEI. CDR3 in amino acids: CASSDFILQGAGGYTF. CDR3 DNA sequence: TGTGCCAGCAGTGATTTCATTCTCCAGGGGGCAGGGGGCTACACCTTC.

The chain uses TRBV4-1 and TRBJ1-3; 7 nucleotides agree with TRBD1. Germline CDR1 is MGHRA and CDR2 is YSYEKL. V shed 0 bases, J shed 4 bases, and the junction held 3 bases outside the gene matches. The CDR3 spans 15 residues. CDR3 residues: CASSQDRGSGNTIYF. DNA for the CDR3: TGCGCCAGCAGCCAAGACAGGGGGTCAGGAAACACCATATATTTT.

V is TRBV6-6 and J is TRBJ2-7; maybe TRBD1 (6 bases). Germline-derived CDR1 and CDR2 are MNHNY and SVGAGI (reference sequence). This CDR3 has 16 amino acids. V was cut by 0 bases and J by 6 bases, with 18 bases left in between. This CDR3 is CASSYSYRAILSEQYF. The CDR3 nucleotides read TGTGCCAGCAGTTACTCGTACAGGGCAATTTTGAGCGAGCAGTACTTC.